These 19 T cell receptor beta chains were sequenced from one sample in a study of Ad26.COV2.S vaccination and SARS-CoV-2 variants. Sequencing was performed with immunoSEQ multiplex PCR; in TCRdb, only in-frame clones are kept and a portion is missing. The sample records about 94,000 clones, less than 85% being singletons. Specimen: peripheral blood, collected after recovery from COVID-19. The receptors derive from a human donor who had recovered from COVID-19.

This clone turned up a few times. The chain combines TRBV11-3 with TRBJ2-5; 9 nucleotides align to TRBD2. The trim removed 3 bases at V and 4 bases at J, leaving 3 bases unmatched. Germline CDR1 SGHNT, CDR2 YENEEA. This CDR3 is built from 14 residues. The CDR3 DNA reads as TGTGCCAGCAGCTTGGGGACTAGCCGAGAGACCCAGTACTTC. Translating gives CASSLGTSRETQYF. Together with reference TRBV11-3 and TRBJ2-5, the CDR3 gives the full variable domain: EAGVVQSPRYKIIEKKQPVAFWCNPISGHNTLYWYLQNLGQGPELLIRYENEEAVDDSQLPKDRFSAERLKGVDSTLKIQPAELGDSAVYLCASSLGTSRETQYFGPGTRLLVL.

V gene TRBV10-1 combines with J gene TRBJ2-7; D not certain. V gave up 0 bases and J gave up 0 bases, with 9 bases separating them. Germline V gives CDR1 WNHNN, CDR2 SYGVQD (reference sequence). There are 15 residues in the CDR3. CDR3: CASSESAGPSYEQYF. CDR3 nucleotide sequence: TGCGCCAGCAGTGAGTCCGCCGGGCCCTCCTACGAGCAGTACTTC.

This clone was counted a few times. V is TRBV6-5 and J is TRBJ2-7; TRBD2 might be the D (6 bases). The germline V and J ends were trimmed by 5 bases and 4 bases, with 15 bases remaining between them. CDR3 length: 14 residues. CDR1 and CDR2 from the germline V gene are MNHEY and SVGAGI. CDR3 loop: CASSQTGVGYEQYF. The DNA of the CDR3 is TGTGCCAGCAGTCAGACGGGAGTCGGGTACGAGCAGTACTTC.

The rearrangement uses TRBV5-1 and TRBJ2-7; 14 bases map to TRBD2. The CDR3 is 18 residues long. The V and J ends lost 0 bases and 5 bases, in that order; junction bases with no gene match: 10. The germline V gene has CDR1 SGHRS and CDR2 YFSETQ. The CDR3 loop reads CASSLGPTRGLAGDEQYF. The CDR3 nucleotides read TGCGCCAGCAGCTTGGGACCGACTAGGGGACTAGCGGGAGACGAGCAGTACTTC.

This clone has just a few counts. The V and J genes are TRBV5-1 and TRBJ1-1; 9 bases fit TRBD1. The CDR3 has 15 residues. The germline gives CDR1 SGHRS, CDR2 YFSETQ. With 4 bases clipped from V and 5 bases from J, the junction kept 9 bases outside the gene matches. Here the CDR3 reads CASSEEGQGRTEAFF. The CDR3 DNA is TGCGCCAGCAGCGAGGAGGGACAGGGTCGGACTGAAGCTTTCTTT.

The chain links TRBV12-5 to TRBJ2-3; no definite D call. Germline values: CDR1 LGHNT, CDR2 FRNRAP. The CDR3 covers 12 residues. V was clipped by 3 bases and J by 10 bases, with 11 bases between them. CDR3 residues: CASGFRGIAQYF. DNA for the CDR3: TGTGCTAGTGGTTTCCGCGGAATCGCGCAGTATTTT.

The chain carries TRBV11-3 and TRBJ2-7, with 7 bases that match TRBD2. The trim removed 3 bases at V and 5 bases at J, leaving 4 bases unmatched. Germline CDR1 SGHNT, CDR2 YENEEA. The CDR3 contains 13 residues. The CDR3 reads CASSLAGVDEQYF. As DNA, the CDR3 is TGTGCCAGCAGCTTGGCGGGGGTGGACGAGCAGTACTTC.

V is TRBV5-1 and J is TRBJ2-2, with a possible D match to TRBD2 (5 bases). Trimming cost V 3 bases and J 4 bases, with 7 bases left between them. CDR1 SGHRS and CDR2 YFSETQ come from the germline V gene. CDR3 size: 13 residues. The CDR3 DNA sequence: TGCGCCAGCAGCTCGGACTTCACCGGGGAGCTGTTTTTT. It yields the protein CASSSDFTGELFF.

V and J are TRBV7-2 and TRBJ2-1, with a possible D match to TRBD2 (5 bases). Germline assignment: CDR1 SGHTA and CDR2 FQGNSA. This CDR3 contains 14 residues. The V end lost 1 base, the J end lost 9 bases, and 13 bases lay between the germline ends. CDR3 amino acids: CASSLGGASSEQFF. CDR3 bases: TGTGCCAGCAGCTTAGGGGGAGCGTCAAGTGAGCAGTTCTTC.

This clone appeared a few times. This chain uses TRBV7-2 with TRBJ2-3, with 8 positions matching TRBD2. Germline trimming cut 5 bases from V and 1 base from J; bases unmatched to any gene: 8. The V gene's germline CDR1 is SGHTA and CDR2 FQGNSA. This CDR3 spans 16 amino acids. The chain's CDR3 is CASSDRREARTDTQYF. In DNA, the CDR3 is TGTGCCAGCAGCGATCGGCGGGAGGCCCGCACAGATACGCAGTATTTT.

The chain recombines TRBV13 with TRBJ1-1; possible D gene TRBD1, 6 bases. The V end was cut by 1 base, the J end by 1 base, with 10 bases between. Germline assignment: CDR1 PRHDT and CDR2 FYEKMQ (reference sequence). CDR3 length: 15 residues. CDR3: CASSLATGTNTEAFF. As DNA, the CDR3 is TGTGCCAGCAGCTTAGCAACAGGGACGAACACTGAAGCTTTCTTT. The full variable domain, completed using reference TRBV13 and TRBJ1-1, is AAGVIQSPRHLIKEKRETATLKCYPIPRHDTVYWYQQGPGQDPQFLISFYEKMQSDKGSIPDRFSAQQFSDYHSELNMSSLELGDSALYFCASSLATGTNTEAFFGQGTRLTVV.

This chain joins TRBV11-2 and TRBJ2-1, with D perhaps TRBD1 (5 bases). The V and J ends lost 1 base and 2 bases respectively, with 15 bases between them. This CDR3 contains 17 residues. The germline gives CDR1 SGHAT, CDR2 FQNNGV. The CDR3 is CASSLAVSRTTYNEQFF. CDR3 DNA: TGTGCCAGCAGCTTAGCTGTCTCGCGGACAACCTACAATGAGCAGTTCTTC.

The CDR3 spells CATGDSNYGYTF. CDR3 in DNA: TGTGCCACTGGGGACAGCAACTATGGCTACACCTTC. The V gene is TRBV10-3, the J gene TRBJ1-2, with 7 bases fitting TRBD1. There are 12 residues in the CDR3. The V gene end was trimmed by 10 bases and the J gene end by 2 bases; junction bases not matched to a gene: 4. Germline V gene sequence: CDR1 ENHRY, CDR2 SYGVKD.

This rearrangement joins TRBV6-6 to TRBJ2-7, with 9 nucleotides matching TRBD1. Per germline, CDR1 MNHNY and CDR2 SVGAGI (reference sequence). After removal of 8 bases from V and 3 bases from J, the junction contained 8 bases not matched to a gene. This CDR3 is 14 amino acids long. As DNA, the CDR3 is TGTGCCAGCCGGAAGGGACAGGGTGGCTACGAGCAGTACTTC. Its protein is CASRKGQGGYEQYF.

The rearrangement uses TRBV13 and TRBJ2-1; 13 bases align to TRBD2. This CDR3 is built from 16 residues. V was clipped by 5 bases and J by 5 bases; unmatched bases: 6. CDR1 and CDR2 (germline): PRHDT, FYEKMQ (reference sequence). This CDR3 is CASSQGLAGVHNEQFF. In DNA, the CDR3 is TGTGCCAGCAGCCAAGGACTAGCGGGAGTCCACAATGAGCAGTTCTTC.

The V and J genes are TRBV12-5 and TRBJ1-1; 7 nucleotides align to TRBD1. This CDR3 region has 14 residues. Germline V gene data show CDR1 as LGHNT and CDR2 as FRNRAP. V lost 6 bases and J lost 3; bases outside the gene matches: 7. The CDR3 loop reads CASGFQGVDTEAFF. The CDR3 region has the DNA TGTGCTAGTGGGTTCCAGGGGGTTGACACTGAAGCTTTCTTT.

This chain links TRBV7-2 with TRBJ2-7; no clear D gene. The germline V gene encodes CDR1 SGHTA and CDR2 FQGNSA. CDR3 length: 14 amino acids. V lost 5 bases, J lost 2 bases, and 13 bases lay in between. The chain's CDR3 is CASSVRATPYEQYF. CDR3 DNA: TGTGCCAGCAGCGTACGGGCGACCCCCTACGAGCAGTACTTC.

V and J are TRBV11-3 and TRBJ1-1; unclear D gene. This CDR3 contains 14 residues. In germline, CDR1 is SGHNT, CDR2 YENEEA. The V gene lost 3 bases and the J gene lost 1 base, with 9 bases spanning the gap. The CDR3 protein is CASSFNGGNTEAFF. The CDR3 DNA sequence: TGTGCCAGCAGCTTTAATGGAGGGAACACTGAAGCTTTCTTT.

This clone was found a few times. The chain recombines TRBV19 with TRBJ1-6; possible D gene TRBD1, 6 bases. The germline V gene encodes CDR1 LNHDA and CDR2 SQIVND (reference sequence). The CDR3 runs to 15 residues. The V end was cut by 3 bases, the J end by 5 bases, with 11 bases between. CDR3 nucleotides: TGTGCCAGTAGTATTTCGGACAGTCATAATTCACCCCTCCACTTT. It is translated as CASSISDSHNSPLHF.